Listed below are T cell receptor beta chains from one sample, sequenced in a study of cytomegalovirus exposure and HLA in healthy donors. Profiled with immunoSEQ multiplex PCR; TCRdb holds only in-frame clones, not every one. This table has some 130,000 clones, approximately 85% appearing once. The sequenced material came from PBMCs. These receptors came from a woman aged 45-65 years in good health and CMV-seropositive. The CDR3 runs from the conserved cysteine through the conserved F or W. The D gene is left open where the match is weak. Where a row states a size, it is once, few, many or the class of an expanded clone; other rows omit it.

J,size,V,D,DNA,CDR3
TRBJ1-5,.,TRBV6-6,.,TGTGCCAGCAGTTTAGGGGGAGGCAATCAGCCCCAGCATTTT,CASSLGGGNQPQHF
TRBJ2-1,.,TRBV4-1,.,TGCGCCAGCAGGCCTACAGGGTATCTCAATGAGCAGTTCTTC,CASRPTGYLNEQFF
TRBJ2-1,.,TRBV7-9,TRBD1,TGTGCCAGCAGCTTTTTGGGACAGGGGGACAATGAGCAGTTCTTC,CASSFLGQGDNEQFF
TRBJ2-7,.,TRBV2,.,TGTGCCAGCAGTGAAGCGAGAGAGCTGCGGTACTTC,CASSEARELRYF
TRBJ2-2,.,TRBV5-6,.,TGTGCCAGCAGCTTGGTGGGCACTAGCACCGGGGAGCTGTTTTTT,CASSLVGTSTGELFF
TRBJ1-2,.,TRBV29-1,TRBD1,TGCAGCGTTGAAGACCAGACAGGGGTAGTTGGCTACACCTTC,CSVEDQTGVVGYTF
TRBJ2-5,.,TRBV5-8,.,TGTGCCAGCAGCTTCCTACAAGGGAGGGAGACCCAGTACTTC,CASSFLQGRETQYF
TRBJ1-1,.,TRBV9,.,TGTGCCAGCAGCTTACAGGGCGAGAACACTGAAGCTTTCTTT,CASSLQGENTEAFF
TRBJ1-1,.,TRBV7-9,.,TGTGCCAGCAGCCTAACAGGGCTGAACACTGAAGCTTTCTTT,CASSLTGLNTEAFF
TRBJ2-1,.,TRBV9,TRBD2,TGTGCCAGCAGCCCCCTAGCGGGAAACTACAATGAGCAGTTCTTC,CASSPLAGNYNEQFF
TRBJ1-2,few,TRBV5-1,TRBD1,TGCGCCAGCAGTTTCGAAGGGGACAGGGCTTCCGGCTACACCTTC,CASSFEGDRASGYTF
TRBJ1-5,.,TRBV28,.,TGTGCCAGCAGTCGATTCGGTCAGCCCCAGCATTTT,CASSRFGQPQHF
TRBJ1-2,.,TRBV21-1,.,TGTGCCAGCAGCAAAGCGCGGGGCACTAATATGAACTATGGCTACACCTTC,CASSKARGTNMNYGYTF
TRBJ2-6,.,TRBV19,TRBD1,TGTGCCAGTAGTGGGACAGGTCCCCCTGGGGCCAACGTCCTGACTTTC,CASSGTGPPGANVLTF
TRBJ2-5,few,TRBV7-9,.,TGTTCCAGCAGCTTTTCCCAGATGGAGACCCAGTACTTC,CSSSFSQMETQYF
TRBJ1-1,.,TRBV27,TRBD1,TGTGCCAGCAGACCCCAGGGGGCCCGCACTGAAGCTTTCTTT,CASRPQGARTEAFF
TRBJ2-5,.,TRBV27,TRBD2,TGTGCCAGCAGTTTCCTCGGGGCTAGCGGGAGGGCAGAGACCCAGTACTTC,CASSFLGASGRAETQYF
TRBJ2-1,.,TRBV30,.,TGTGCCTGGACCGCCCGGAGCAATGAGCAGTTCTTC,CAWTARSNEQFF
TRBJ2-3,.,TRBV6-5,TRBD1,TGTGCCAGCAGCCGGGACAGTAGCACAGATACGCAGTATTTT,CASSRDSSTDTQYF
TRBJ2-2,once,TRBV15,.,TGTGCCACCAGCAGAGATCTGGGGGCGCAAAACGGGGAGCTGTTTTTT,CATSRDLGAQNGELFF
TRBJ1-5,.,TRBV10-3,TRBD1,TGTGCCATCAGTGAACAGGGGATCTTGGATCAGCCCCAGCATTTT,CAISEQGILDQPQHF
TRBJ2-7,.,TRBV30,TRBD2,TGTGCCTGCTTGGGGGGGGGCTCCTACGAGCAGTACTTC,CACLGGGSYEQYF
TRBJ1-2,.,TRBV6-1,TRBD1,TGTGCCAGCAGTGAAGCGGGGACAGACGCTAACTATGGCTACACCTTC,CASSEAGTDANYGYTF
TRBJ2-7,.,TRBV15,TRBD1,TGTGCCACCAGACACAGGGGATCCTACGAGCAGTACTTC,CATRHRGSYEQYF
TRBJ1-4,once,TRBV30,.,TGTGCCTGGAGTATCGGTGGGGGCTGGGGTGAAAAACTGTTTTTT,CAWSIGGGWGEKLFF
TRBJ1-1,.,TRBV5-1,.,TGCGCCAGCAGTTACCATGGTAGGGTGGGGGAGGCAACTTTCTTT,CASSYHGRVGEATFF